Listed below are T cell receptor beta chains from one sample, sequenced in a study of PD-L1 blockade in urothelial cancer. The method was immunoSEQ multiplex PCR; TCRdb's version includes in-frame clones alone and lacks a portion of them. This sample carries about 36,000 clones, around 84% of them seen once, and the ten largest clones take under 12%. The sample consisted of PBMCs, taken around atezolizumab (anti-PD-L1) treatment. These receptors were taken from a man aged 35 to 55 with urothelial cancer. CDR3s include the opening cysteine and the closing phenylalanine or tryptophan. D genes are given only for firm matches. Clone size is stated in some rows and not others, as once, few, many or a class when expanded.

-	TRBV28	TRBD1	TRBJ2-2	CASSSYPGTGRSGELFF	TGTGCCAGCAGTTCCTACCCCGGGACAGGGAGGTCCGGGGAGCTGTTTTTT
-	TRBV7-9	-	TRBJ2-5	CASSFEGETQYF	TGTGCCAGCAGCTTTGAGGGAGAGACCCAGTACTTC
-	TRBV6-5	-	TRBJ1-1	CASTASDRSLHEAFF	TGTGCCAGCACTGCCAGCGACAGATCATTGCATGAAGCTTTCTTT
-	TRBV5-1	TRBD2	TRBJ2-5	CASSSGSGGAGETQYF	TGCGCCAGCAGCTCCGGATCGGGGGGTGCTGGGGAGACCCAGTACTTC
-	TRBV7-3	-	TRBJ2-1	CASTIPSIGEQFF	TGTGCCAGCACCATTCCTAGCATCGGTGAGCAGTTCTTC
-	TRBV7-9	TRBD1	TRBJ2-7	CASSLAEDRGAEQYF	TGTGCCAGCAGCTTGGCCGAGGACAGGGGAGCCGAGCAGTACTTC
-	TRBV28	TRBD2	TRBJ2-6	CASSSPRGGGLSGANVLTF	TGTGCCAGCAGTTCCCCTCGGGGGGGTGGGCTGTCGGGGGCCAACGTCCTGACTTTC
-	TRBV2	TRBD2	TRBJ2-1	CASSLLAGEGEQFF	TGTGCCAGCAGTCTGCTAGCGGGAGAAGGTGAGCAGTTCTTC
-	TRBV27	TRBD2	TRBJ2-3	CASRGAGGADTQYF	TGTGCCAGCAGGGGAGCGGGGGGGGCAGATACGCAGTATTTT
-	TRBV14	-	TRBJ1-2	CASSQLGAHGYTF	TGTGCCAGCAGCCAACTGGGGGCGCATGGCTACACCTTC
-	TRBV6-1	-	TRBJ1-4	CASSGQLWAEEKLFF	TGTGCCAGCAGCGGACAACTATGGGCGGAAGAAAAACTGTTTTTT
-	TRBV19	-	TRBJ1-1	CASTPYSDRNTEAFF	TGTGCCAGTACTCCATATTCCGACAGGAACACTGAAGCTTTCTTT
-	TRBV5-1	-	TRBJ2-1	CASSLTESSYNEQFF	TGCGCCAGCAGCCTGACGGAGTCCTCCTACAATGAGCAGTTCTTC
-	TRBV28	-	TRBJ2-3	CASSSPGSTDTQYF	TGTGCCAGCAGTTCCCCGGGATCCACAGATACGCAGTATTTT
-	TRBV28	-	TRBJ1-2	CASSDLSGATF	TGTGCCAGCAGCGACCTCTCAGGGGCCACCTTC
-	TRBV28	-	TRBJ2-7	CASSLSGTYEQYF	TGTGCCAGCAGTTTATCCGGGACTTACGAGCAGTACTTC
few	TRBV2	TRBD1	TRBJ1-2	CASSEIVGGGGYTF	TGTGCCAGCAGTGAAATTGTAGGGGGCGGGGGCTACACCTTC
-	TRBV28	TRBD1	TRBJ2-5	CASSLTRTGGKETQYF	TGTGCCAGCAGTTTGACCCGGACAGGGGGAAAAGAGACCCAGTACTTC
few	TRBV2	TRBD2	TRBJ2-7	CASSGVAGGRSEQYF	TGTGCCAGCAGTGGAGTGGCGGGAGGGAGAAGCGAGCAGTACTTC
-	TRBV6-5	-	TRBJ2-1	CASSARGRREQFF	TGTGCCAGCAGTGCCAGGGGGAGGCGGGAGCAGTTCTTC
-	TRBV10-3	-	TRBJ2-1	CAISRTGNEQFF	TGTGCCATCAGTCGGACGGGGAATGAGCAGTTCTTC
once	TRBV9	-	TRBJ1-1	CASSGRQTNTEAFF	TGTGCCAGCAGCGGGAGACAGACGAACACTGAAGCTTTCTTT
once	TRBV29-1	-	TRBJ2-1	CSYRVNNEQFF	TGCAGCTACAGGGTAAACAATGAGCAGTTCTTC
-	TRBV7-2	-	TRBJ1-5	CASSRDIDQPQHF	TGTGCCAGCAGCCGGGACATCGATCAGCCCCAGCATTTT
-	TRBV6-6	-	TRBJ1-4	CASSYRAGGSEKLFF	TGTGCCAGCAGTTACCGGGCCGGGGGGAGTGAAAAACTGTTTTTT
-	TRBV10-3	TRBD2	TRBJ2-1	CAASRLADNEQFF	TGTGCCGCATCCAGGCTAGCGGACAATGAGCAGTTCTTC
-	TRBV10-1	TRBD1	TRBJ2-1	CARDRAPYNEQFF	TGCGCCAGGGACAGGGCGCCCTACAATGAGCAGTTCTTC
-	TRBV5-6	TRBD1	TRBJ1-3	CASSLAWDRISGNTIYF	TGTGCCAGCAGCTTAGCTTGGGACAGGATCTCTGGAAACACCATATATTTT
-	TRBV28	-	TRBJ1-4	CASSVTGRRMFF	TGTGCCAGCAGCGTTACAGGTCGAAGGATGTTTTTT
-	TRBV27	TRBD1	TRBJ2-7	CASRVGTGIREQYF	TGTGCCAGCAGGGTCGGGACAGGGATCAGGGAGCAGTACTTC
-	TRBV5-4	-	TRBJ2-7	CASSSPGSYEQYF	TGTGCCAGCAGCTCCCCAGGTTCCTACGAGCAGTACTTC
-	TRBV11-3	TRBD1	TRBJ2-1	CASSSTGTGFHEQFF	TGTGCCAGCAGCTCGACCGGGACAGGGTTTCATGAGCAGTTCTTC
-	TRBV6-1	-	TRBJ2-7	CASSEVLSGPYEQYF	TGTGCCAGCAGTGAAGTCTTGTCAGGCCCCTACGAGCAGTACTTC
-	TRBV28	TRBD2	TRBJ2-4	CASSPPLAAKNIQYF	TGTGCCAGCAGTCCTCCCCTAGCGGCGAAAAACATTCAGTACTTC
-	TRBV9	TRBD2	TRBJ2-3	CASSVVGLAGEVTQYF	TGTGCCAGCAGCGTAGTGGGACTAGCGGGAGAAGTTACGCAGTATTTT
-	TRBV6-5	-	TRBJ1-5	CASSYRVNQPQHF	TGTGCCAGCAGTTACAGAGTGAATCAGCCCCAGCATTTT
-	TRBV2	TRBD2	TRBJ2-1	CASSERGLAGVANEQFF	TGTGCCAGCAGTGAACGAGGCCTAGCGGGAGTTGCCAATGAGCAGTTCTTC
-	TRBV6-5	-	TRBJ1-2	CASRSPGQTDYGYTF	TGTGCCAGCAGGTCCCCAGGACAGACGGACTATGGCTACACCTTC
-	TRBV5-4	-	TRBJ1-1	CASSSQGLLNTEAFF	TGTGCCAGCAGCTCTCAGGGCCTTCTGAACACTGAAGCTTTCTTT
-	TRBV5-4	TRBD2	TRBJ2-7	CASSSRTSGRSYEQYF	TGTGCCAGCAGCAGTCGGACTAGCGGGAGATCCTACGAGCAGTACTTC
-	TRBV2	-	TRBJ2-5	CASSARERETQYF	TGTGCCAGCAGTGCTCGGGAGAGGGAGACCCAGTACTTC
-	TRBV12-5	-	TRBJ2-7	CASGLAWDFYEQYF	TGTGCTAGTGGTTTGGCTTGGGACTTCTACGAGCAGTACTTC
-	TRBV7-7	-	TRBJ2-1	CASSFTRASYNEQFF	TGTGCTAGCAGCTTCACTAGGGCGTCCTACAATGAGCAGTTCTTC
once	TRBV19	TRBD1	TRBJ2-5	CASSAGTGIGQETQYF	TGTGCCAGTAGTGCGGGGACAGGGATCGGCCAAGAGACCCAGTACTTC
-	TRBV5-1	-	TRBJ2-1	CASSFRLEDEQFF	TGCGCCAGCAGCTTTCGACTAGAGGATGAGCAGTTCTTC
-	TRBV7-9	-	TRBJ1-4	CASARGTRTATNEKLFF	TGTGCCAGCGCGAGGGGGACGAGGACAGCAACTAATGAAAAACTGTTTTTT
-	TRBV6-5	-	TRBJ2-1	CASSYGRQGNEQFF	TGTGCCAGCAGTTACGGTCGGCAGGGCAATGAGCAGTTCTTC
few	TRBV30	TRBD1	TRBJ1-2	CAWSGTGWFGGYTF	TGTGCCTGGTCGGGGACAGGGTGGTTCGGCGGCTACACCTTC
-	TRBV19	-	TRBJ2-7	CASSTQIGGGSYSYEQYF	TGTGCCAGTAGCACCCAGATCGGGGGCGGGAGTTACTCCTACGAGCAGTACTTC
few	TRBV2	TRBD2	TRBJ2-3	CASIDPRESDTQYF	TGTGCCAGCATCGACCCGCGGGAGTCAGATACGCAGTATTTT
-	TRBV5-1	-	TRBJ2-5	CASSLAGAEETQYF	TGCGCCAGCAGCTTGGCCGGAGCGGAAGAGACCCAGTACTTC
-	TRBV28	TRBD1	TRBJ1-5	CASSRRLGQDSNQPQHF	TGTGCCAGCAGCCGACGTTTAGGACAGGACAGCAATCAGCCCCAGCATTTT
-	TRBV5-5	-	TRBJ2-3	CASSLIHLQADTQYF	TGTGCCAGCAGCCTGATTCACTTACAGGCAGATACGCAGTATTTT
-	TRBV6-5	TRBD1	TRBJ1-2	CASKRGRTNYGYTF	TGTGCCAGCAAAAGGGGGCGTACAAACTATGGCTACACCTTC
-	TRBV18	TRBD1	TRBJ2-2	CASSLRQGVADTGELFF	TGTGCCAGCTCACTCCGACAGGGGGTAGCAGACACCGGGGAGCTGTTTTTT
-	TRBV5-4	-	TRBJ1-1	CASSLKGGDTEAFF	TGTGCCAGCAGCTTGAAAGGGGGAGACACTGAAGCTTTCTTT
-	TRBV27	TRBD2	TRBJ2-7	CASSFYLSGRGGEQYF	TGTGCCAGCAGTTTCTACCTTAGCGGGAGAGGAGGGGAGCAGTACTTC
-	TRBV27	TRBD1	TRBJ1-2	CASSPGTGSRYTF	TGTGCCAGCAGTCCCGGGACAGGTAGCCGCTACACCTTC
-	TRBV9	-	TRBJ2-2	CASSELALNTGELFF	TGTGCCAGCAGCGAGCTAGCGCTGAACACCGGGGAGCTGTTTTTT